Each of the 32 T cell receptor beta chains below was sequenced from the same sample in a study of Ad26.COV2.S vaccination and SARS-CoV-2 variants. Treatment of the sample: 15 to 20 received Ad26.COV2.S at low or high dose, single or two shots; roughly 5 received placebo; per-sample allocation not given. The samples were gathered on day 63 after the first injection of vaccine or placebo. Clones were read by immunoSEQ multiplex PCR, and TCRdb kept only the in-frame ones, dropping some. This sample has 300,000 to 500,000 clones, with less than 90% found just once. Sequenced here: peripheral blood, sampled in a trial of Ad26.COV2.S vaccine versus placebo. The receptors were gathered from a person aged 18-65 years who received the Ad26.COV2.S COVID-19 vaccine or a placebo.

The chain combines TRBV4-1 with TRBJ1-1; 8 nucleotides line up with TRBD1. The CDR3 consists of 19 residues. Germline V gene sequence: CDR1 MGHRA, CDR2 YSYEKL. Losses at the gene ends were 2 bases for V and 1 base for J; bases not matched to a gene: 15. The CDR3 region has the DNA TGCGCCAGCAGCCAACGTTCTCCAGGGGGCGCGGCTGAGAACACTGAAGCTTTCTTT. Protein sequence: CASSQRSPGGAAENTEAFF.

This clone has only a few counts. V and J are TRBV30 and TRBJ1-2; D might be TRBD1 (6 bases). With 0 bases removed from V and 5 bases from J, the gap between germline ends came to 13 bases. The V gene's germline CDR1 is GTSNPN and CDR2 SVGIG (reference sequence). The CDR3 has 14 residues. The CDR3 loop reads CAWSVTPQGYGYTF. For the CDR3, the DNA is TGTGCCTGGAGTGTAACCCCACAGGGTTATGGCTACACCTTC.

The CDR3 region has the DNA TGTGCCAGCAGCTTAGGGGGTGGGCTCCATCCCCAGCATTTT. This codes for CASSLGGGLHPQHF. The chain couples TRBV7-9 to TRBJ1-5; unclear D gene. Trimming took off 1 base at V and 10 bases at J, with 14 bases between the two ends. The CDR3 spans 14 residues. Per the germline V gene, CDR1 is SEHNR and CDR2 is FQNEAQ (reference sequence).

The genes are TRBV19 and TRBJ1-2, with 8 bases fitting TRBD1. The CDR3 loop spans 12 amino acids. The V segment lost 6 bases and the J segment 8 bases; nucleotides outside the gene matches: 5. CDR1 is LNHDA, CDR2 SQIVND, per germline (reference sequence). As DNA, the CDR3 is TGTGCCAGTAGAGGACAGGGATTCGGCTACACCTTC. Protein product: CASRGQGFGYTF.

This sequence joins TRBV5-5 and TRBJ2-2; 7 bases map to TRBD1. This CDR3 is built from 15 residues. Germline V gene sequence: CDR1 SGHKS, CDR2 YYEKEE (reference sequence). With V trimmed by 7 bases and J by 0 bases, 6 bases remained unmatched. The CDR3 nucleotides read TGTGCCAGCCAAGCAGGGACAGCGAACACCGGGGAGCTGTTTTTT. Residues: CASQAGTANTGELFF.

The J gene is TRBJ2-1, the V gene TRBV5-1; 9 bases are shared with TRBD2. This CDR3 region has 16 residues. The V segment lost 2 bases and the J segment 1 base; nucleotides outside the gene matches: 4. Per the germline V gene, CDR1 is SGHRS and CDR2 is YFSETQ. CDR3 residues: CASSLAGGVSYNEQFF. The CDR3 DNA is TGCGCCAGCAGCTTAGCGGGGGGAGTTTCCTACAATGAGCAGTTCTTC.

This chain uses TRBV6-5 with TRBJ2-7; maybe TRBD2 (6 bases). V dropped 4 bases and J dropped 3 bases, with 13 bases sitting between them. The CDR3 has 14 amino acids. Germline CDR1 and CDR2: MNHEY and SVGAGI. The DNA for the CDR3 is TGTGCCAGCAGTTTAACCCAGGGACTCTACGAGCAGTACTTC. The encoded protein is CASSLTQGLYEQYF.

The CDR3 nucleotides read TGTGCCAGCCACGAGGGGGAAATCTCCTATAATTCACCCCTCCACTTT. Its protein is CASHEGEISYNSPLHF. V and J are TRBV2 and TRBJ1-6, with a possible D match to TRBD1 (6 bases). Germline V CDR1 and CDR2: SNHLY, FYNNEI. V was pared by 8 bases and J by 0 bases, with 14 bases between. The length of the CDR3 is 16 residues.

The rearrangement joins TRBV5-6 to TRBJ2-3; possible D gene TRBD1, 7 bases. Trimming cost V 0 bases and J 4 bases, with 12 bases left between them. Germline-derived CDR1 and CDR2 are SGHDT and YYEEEE. The CDR3 is 15 amino acids. CDR3 loop: CASSLVEGAADTQYF. The CDR3 DNA follows: TGTGCCAGCAGCTTGGTGGAGGGGGCGGCAGATACGCAGTATTTT.

The chain is built from TRBV2 and TRBJ1-4; no definite D call. The CDR3 covers 13 residues. Germline lookup yields CDR1 SNHLY and CDR2 FYNNEI. V was shortened by 6 bases and J by 7 bases, with 12 bases between the two germline ends. The CDR3 nucleotides are TGTGCCAGCAGCCGGGCCACGGGTGAAAAACTGTTTTTT. Protein product: CASSRATGEKLFF.

The chain combines TRBV16 with TRBJ2-3, with D perhaps TRBD1 (6 bases). The CDR3 is 13 residues long. Deletions cut 6 bases from V and 1 base from J, with 8 bases between. The germline V gene has CDR1 KGHSY and CDR2 FQNENV. CDR3 nucleotide sequence: TGTGCCAGCAGTCGACAGGGCACAGATACGCAGTATTTT. This sequence encodes CASSRQGTDTQYF. Full variable domain (outside the CDR3, taken from reference TRBV16 and TRBJ2-3): GEEVAQTPKHLVRGEGQKAKLYCAPIKGHSYVFWYQQVLKNEFKFLISFQNENVFDETGMPKERFSAKCLPNSPCSLEIQATKLEDSAVYFCASSRQGTDTQYFGPGTRLTVL.

The chain carries TRBV13 and TRBJ1-2; 7 positions agree with TRBD1. Germline V lookup: CDR1 PRHDT, CDR2 FYEKMQ (reference sequence). The CDR3 has 14 residues. V trimming: 4 bases; J trimming: 4 bases; junction bases outside the gene matches: 6. DNA for the CDR3: TGTGCCAGCAGCTCCAGACAGGGAGGCTATGGCTACACCTTC. It yields the protein CASSSRQGGYGYTF.

The chain joins TRBV6-5 to TRBJ2-2, with 10 positions matching TRBD1. Trimming took 8 bases from V and 0 from J; bases not matched to a gene: 0. From germline, CDR1 is MNHEY and CDR2 SVGAGI. CDR3 length equals 14 residues. The CDR3: CASGQGANTGELFF. The CDR3 bases are TGTGCCAGCGGACAGGGGGCGAACACCGGGGAGCTGTTTTTT.

The CDR3 here is CASSSSTEETQYF. The CDR3 region has the DNA TGTGCCAGCAGCTCCTCGACGGAAGAGACCCAGTACTTC. The gene calls are TRBV7-2 and TRBJ2-5, with D uncertain. This CDR3 has 13 residues. Deletions cut 4 bases from V and 3 bases from J, with 9 bases between. The V gene's germline CDR1 is SGHTA and CDR2 FQGNSA.

V gene TRBV5-4 combines with J gene TRBJ1-1; D unclear. The CDR3 sequence is 14 residues long. Per germline, CDR1 SGHNT and CDR2 YYREEE (reference sequence). V lost 3 bases to trimming and J lost 4 bases, with 13 bases between them. CDR3 sequence (DNA): TGTGCCAGCAGCTGGGGAAGGACGGCCACTGAAGCTTTCTTT. This encodes CASSWGRTATEAFF.

V usage is TRBV5-1 and J usage is TRBJ1-1, with TRBD1 matching 7 bases. This CDR3 is built from 16 residues. CDR1 SGHRS and CDR2 YFSETQ come from the germline V gene. The V segment lost 0 bases and the J segment 2 bases; nucleotides outside the gene matches: 7. CDR3 bases: TGCGCCAGCAGCTTGGGGCCCGACAGGGTAAACACTGAAGCTTTCTTT. This encodes CASSLGPDRVNTEAFF. Complete variable domain (other parts from reference TRBV5-1 and TRBJ1-1): KAGVTQTPRYLIKTRGQQVTLSCSPISGHRSVSWYQQTPGQGLQFLFEYFSETQRNKGNFPGRFSGRQFSNSRSEMNVSTLELGDSALYLCASSLGPDRVNTEAFFGQGTRLTVV.

This chain joins TRBV13 and TRBJ1-2; no clear D gene. This CDR3 comprises 14 residues. The ends were cut back, 0 bases at V and 2 bases at J, with 7 bases in the middle. Germline loops: CDR1 PRHDT, CDR2 FYEKMQ (reference sequence). CDR3 nucleotides: TGTGCCAGCAGCTTAGGTCGGTCCAACTATGGCTACACCTTC. This encodes CASSLGRSNYGYTF.

V and J are TRBV10-2 and TRBJ2-1; TRBD2 matches at 8 bases. The CDR3 spans 15 residues. Germline V gives CDR1 WSHSY, CDR2 SAAADI. The V gene end was trimmed by 8 bases and the J gene end by 4 bases; junction bases not matched to a gene: 10. Here the CDR3 reads CASRTDSGVYNEQFF. The CDR3 DNA reads as TGCGCCAGCCGAACCGATAGCGGGGTTTACAATGAGCAGTTCTTC.

The chain is built from TRBV5-1 and TRBJ2-2; 7 bases agree with TRBD2. Germline V gives CDR1 SGHRS, CDR2 YFSETQ. V lost 1 base, J lost 5 bases, and 5 bases stayed unmatched. The CDR3 spans 15 residues. CDR3 coding DNA: TGCGCCAGCAGCTTGACCGGGGGGAGGACCGGGGAGCTGTTTTTT. This encodes CASSLTGGRTGELFF.

This sequence joins TRBV25-1 and TRBJ2-7; D uncertain. V lost 1 base to trimming and J lost 2 bases, with 9 bases between them. Germline V lookup: CDR1 MGHDK, CDR2 SYGVNS. The CDR3 is 14 residues long. The CDR3 DNA sequence: TGTGCCAGCAGTGAATGGCGTACGACCTACGAGCAGTACTTC. It codes for CASSEWRTTYEQYF.

The chain combines TRBV27 with TRBJ1-3; TRBD1 is a possible D gene (5 bases). Per germline, CDR1 MNHEY and CDR2 SMNVEV (reference sequence). V was trimmed by 6 bases and J by 3 bases, leaving 24 bases between them. CDR3 length: 18 residues. The CDR3 nucleotides read TGTGCCAGCAGCTGGAGGTACCCGGGACTAGGGAATGGAAACACCATATATTTT. Translating gives CASSWRYPGLGNGNTIYF.

In regard to this clone: The sample holds other DNA sequences that translate to the same CDR3. V is TRBV5-1 and J is TRBJ2-5, with TRBD1 matching over 8 bases. CDR1 is SGHRS, CDR2 YFSETQ, per germline. Trimming cost V 4 bases and J 5 bases; bases outside gene matches: 4. There are 13 residues in the CDR3. Here the CDR3 DNA reads TGCGCCAGCAGCCTGGACAGGGAGGAGACCCAGTACTTC. Translating it yields CASSLDREETQYF.

The rearrangement joins TRBV18 to TRBJ2-2; either TRBD1 or TRBD2 may fit D (5 bases each). The germline CDR1 and CDR2 sequences are KGHSH and LQKENI. The V end was cut by 3 bases, the J end by 0 bases, with 17 bases between. The CDR3 consists of 18 residues. This CDR3 is CASSPRKIGGANTGELFF. The CDR3 bases are TGTGCCAGCTCACCGAGAAAGATTGGGGGAGCGAACACCGGGGAGCTGTTTTTT.

The chain recombines TRBV4-1 with TRBJ2-1, with D possibly TRBD1 on 6 matching bases. CDR1 and CDR2 from the germline V gene are MGHRA and YSYEKL. V gave up 0 bases and J gave up 0 bases, with 9 bases separating them. The CDR3 loop spans 16 amino acids. The CDR3 DNA reads TGCGCCAGCAGCCAAGATCTAGGGGGCTCCTACAATGAGCAGTTCTTC. Amino acids: CASSQDLGGSYNEQFF.

This rearrangement joins TRBV6-2 or TRBV6-3 to TRBJ2-5, with D uncertain. This CDR3 region has 14 residues. The V gene lost 9 bases and the J gene lost 7 bases, with 21 bases spanning the gap. Germline assignment: CDR1 MNHEY and CDR2 SVGEGT. The CDR3 region is CASSLLSGPGTQYF. The DNA for the CDR3 is TGTGCCAGTAGTCTCCTTTCCGGCCCCGGGACCCAGTACTTC.

The chain recombines TRBV6-5 with TRBJ2-7; D ambiguous. Germline-derived CDR1 and CDR2 are MNHEY and SVGAGI. V lost 5 bases and J 4 bases, leaving 6 bases between the germline ends. The CDR3 is made up of 11 amino acids. CDR3 nucleotide sequence: TGTGCCAGCAGTCTTCAGTACGAGCAGTACTTC. This sequence encodes CASSLQYEQYF.

This sequence joins TRBV29-1 and TRBJ2-7, with no clear D. This CDR3 has 14 residues. Germline assignment: CDR1 SQVTM and CDR2 ANQGSEA. V shed 4 bases and J shed 5 bases, with 18 bases lying between them. The CDR3 reads CSVVSRFGINEQYF. CDR3 bases: TGCAGCGTTGTGTCCAGGTTTGGCATCAACGAGCAGTACTTC.

The chain couples TRBV10-2 to TRBJ2-7; 7 nucleotides align to TRBD2. The CDR3 has 13 amino acids. Germline assignment: CDR1 WSHSY and CDR2 SAAADI. V lost 7 bases to trimming and J lost 5 bases; unmatched junction nucleotides: 8. CDR3 region: CASNVGGVDEQYF. The CDR3 DNA is TGCGCCAGCAATGTGGGGGGGGTGGACGAGCAGTACTTC.

The chain combines TRBV19 with TRBJ2-2; perhaps D is TRBD1 or TRBD2 (5 bases each). The CDR3 runs 15 residues. V gave up 4 bases and J gave up 1 base, with 10 bases separating them. Germline V gene sequence: CDR1 LNHDA, CDR2 SQIVND (reference sequence). CDR3 region: CASSTWDQNTGELFF. DNA for the CDR3: TGTGCCAGTAGTACATGGGACCAGAACACCGGGGAGCTGTTTTTT.

The V call is TRBV3-1 (or the pseudogene TRBV3-2), the J call TRBJ1-2; D uncertain. The V gene's germline CDR1 is LGHDT and CDR2 YNNKEL (reference sequence). The V end was cut by 0 bases, the J end by 5 bases, with 16 bases between. The CDR3 contains 16 residues. Written as DNA, the CDR3 is TGTGCCAGCAGCCAAGATCCCGGACGGGGTAATTATGGCTACACCTTC. It encodes CASSQDPGRGNYGYTF.

This rearrangement joins TRBV7-6 to TRBJ1-2, with D unclear. The CDR3 has 13 residues. Germline CDR1 SGHVS, CDR2 FNYEAQ. Trimming cost V 2 bases and J 6 bases, with 10 bases left between them. CDR3 bases: TGTGCCAGCAGCTTATCGGTTAGGGATGGCTACACCTTC. Residues: CASSLSVRDGYTF.

The gene calls are TRBV7-6 and TRBJ1-1, with 8 bases fitting TRBD1. The germline CDR1 and CDR2 sequences are SGHVS and FNYEAQ. Trimming removed 3 bases from V and 1 base from J; junction bases left unmatched: 7. The length of the CDR3 is 16 residues. CDR3 DNA sequence: TGTGCCAGCAGCTTTAAGCAGGGGGCGCCGAACACTGAAGCTTTCTTT. It encodes CASSFKQGAPNTEAFF.